The next 14 T cell receptor beta chains were all read from a single sample in a study of CD8 T cells in ankylosing spondylitis. TCRdb passed the 5' RACE reads through MiXCR, listing each CDR3 protein once. The sample has approximately 130,000 distinct CDR3 sequences, roughly an eighth seen once. What was sequenced was blood, either unsorted or a sorted T cell fraction (not recorded which). The receptors here all came from a female donor with ankylosing spondylitis or in good health (not recorded which).

This clonotype was seen ten or more times. The chain joins TRBV5-6 to TRBJ2-5; D is ambiguous. The CDR3 has 13 amino acids. Germline V gives CDR1 SGHDT, CDR2 YYEEEE. V was cut by 4 bases and J by 0 bases, with 7 bases left in between. CDR3 nucleotides: TGTGCCAGCAGCGCCTACTACCAAGAGACCCAGTACTTC. Translating gives CASSAYYQETQYF.

The chain employs TRBV28 and TRBJ2-7; D gene ambiguous. This CDR3 comprises 13 residues. The germline CDR1 and CDR2 sequences are MDHEN and SYDVKM. The ends were cut back, 7 bases at V and 4 bases at J, with 14 bases in the middle. The CDR3 sequence is CASTSWVGYEQYF. The CDR3, as DNA: TGTGCCAGCACAAGTTGGGTGGGTTACGAGCAGTACTTC.

This clonotype was seen more than once but under ten times. V gene TRBV5-1 combines with J gene TRBJ2-5; D call uncertain. Germline values: CDR1 SGHRS, CDR2 YFSETQ. The CDR3 runs 13 residues. Trimming pared 7 bases from V and 5 bases from J, leaving 15 bases between. The CDR3 loop is CASRRPQAETQYF. The CDR3 region has the DNA TGCGCCAGCCGGCGCCCTCAAGCGGAGACCCAGTACTTC.

This clonotype was observed many times. This chain uses TRBV18 with TRBJ1-1; the D is unclear. Per the germline V gene, CDR1 is KGHSH and CDR2 is LQKENI. V lost 1 base to trimming and J lost 6 bases, with 12 bases between them. This CDR3 contains 14 residues. This CDR3 reads CASSPRGFGAEAFF. For the CDR3, the DNA is TGTGCCAGCTCACCACGAGGTTTCGGGGCTGAAGCTTTCTTT.

This clonotype was counted between two and nine times. This rearrangement joins TRBV10-1 to TRBJ2-3; 9 bases align to TRBD2. This CDR3 has 16 amino acids. V shed 0 bases, J shed 6 bases, and the junction held 7 bases outside the gene matches. Per germline, CDR1 WNHNN and CDR2 SYGVQD (reference sequence). CDR3 protein: CASSESGLAGHDTQYF. The DNA for the CDR3 is TGCGCCAGCAGTGAGTCGGGGCTAGCGGGGCACGATACGCAGTATTTT.

This clonotype showed up many times. The CDR3 DNA reads as TGTGCCACCAGTGATACCCGTGGGCGGACCCTTTACAATGAGCAGTTCTTC. It is translated as CATSDTRGRTLYNEQFF. The V and J genes are TRBV24-1 and TRBJ2-1; D is undetermined. The CDR3 contains 17 residues. Per germline, CDR1 KGHDR and CDR2 SFDVKD. The ends were cut back, 3 bases at V and 4 bases at J, with 18 bases in the middle.

This clonotype was seen many times. The CDR3 loop reads CSARTDRGETQYF. The CDR3 DNA follows: TGCAGTGCTAGAACCGACAGGGGCGAGACCCAGTACTTC. This chain joins TRBV20-1 and TRBJ2-5, with 8 positions matching TRBD1. The CDR3 is 13 amino acids. Germline lookup yields CDR1 DFQATT and CDR2 SNEGSKA (reference sequence). J gave up 5 bases and V 2 bases, and 4 bases lay outside the gene matches.

This clonotype has just a few counts. V usage is TRBV5-1 and J usage is TRBJ1-2, with a weak D call TRBD1 (5 bases). V shed 6 bases and J shed 0 bases, with 12 bases lying between them. The germline V gene has CDR1 SGHRS and CDR2 YFSETQ. The CDR3 is 14 residues long. Written as DNA, the CDR3 is TGCGCCAGCAACCCAGACAGTACTAACTATGGCTACACCTTC. It translates to CASNPDSTNYGYTF.

This clonotype showed up many times. J is TRBJ2-3 and V is TRBV20-1; 12 bases fit TRBD2. V trimming: 5 bases; J trimming: 2 bases; junction bases outside the gene matches: 5. CDR3 length: 15 amino acids. Per the germline V gene, CDR1 is DFQATT and CDR2 is SNEGSKA (reference sequence). The CDR3 spells CSAVTSGRNTDTQYF. The CDR3 nucleotides are TGCAGTGCTGTTACTAGCGGGAGGAACACAGATACGCAGTATTTT.

A note on this clonotype: This may be a read error: a much more frequent sequence differs by one nucleotide. V usage is TRBV12-3 or TRBV12-4 and J usage is TRBJ2-1, with a tentative D call TRBD1 (5 bases). This CDR3 contains 15 residues. V lost 3 bases and J 10 bases, leaving 19 bases between the germline ends. The CDR3 region has the DNA TGTGCCAGCAGTTTGGGCGAAATGGTGGGGCGGGAGCAGTTCTTC. It codes for CASSLGEMVGREQFF.

V and J are TRBV5-5 and TRBJ2-2; tentatively, D is TRBD2 (7 bases). The germline V and J ends were trimmed by 5 bases and 4 bases, with 18 bases remaining between them. Germline CDR1 reads SGHKS; CDR2 reads YYEKEE (reference sequence). There are 16 residues in the CDR3. The CDR3 DNA is TGTGCCAGCAGTTTGTGGGGGGGCAGGGGCACCGGGGAGCTGTTTTTT. Protein: CASSLWGGRGTGELFF.

This clonotype was picked up many times. The rearrangement links TRBV20-1 to TRBJ1-2, with D possibly being TRBD1 (6 bases). Germline CDR1 DFQATT, CDR2 SNEGSKA (reference sequence). CDR3 length: 13 residues. The V end was cut by 4 bases, the J end by 2 bases, with 11 bases between. In DNA form, the CDR3 reads TGCAGTGCTATTCTGGACAGCAACTATGGCTACACCTTC. Translating it yields CSAILDSNYGYTF.

The V and J genes are TRBV7-9 and TRBJ2-1; 11 bases fit TRBD1. Germline V gene sequence: CDR1 SEHNR, CDR2 FQNEAQ (reference sequence). The CDR3 runs to 14 residues. J gave up 4 bases and V 6 bases, and 2 bases lay outside the gene matches. CDR3 DNA: TGTGCCAGCAGGGACAGGGGGCTGTACAATGAGCAGTTCTTC. It codes for CASRDRGLYNEQFF.

V and J are TRBV29-1 and TRBJ1-1; 7 bases map to TRBD1. After removal of 4 bases from V and 5 bases from J, the junction contained 7 bases not matched to a gene. CDR1 is SQVTM and CDR2 is ANQGSEA in the germline V gene. This CDR3 comprises 13 residues. The CDR3 region has the DNA TGCAGCGTTGGCGAGGGACAGTGGACTGAAGCTTTCTTT. Its translation is CSVGEGQWTEAFF.